A selection of T cell receptor beta chains follows, all from one sample in a study of regulatory T cells in long-lasting Graves disease. TCRdb ran MiXCR on the multiplex PCR reads and lists one entry per CDR3 protein. Of fewer than 400,000 distinct CDR3 sequences listed, over 15% are singletons. This sample comprised peripheral blood mononuclear cells (PBMCs), obtained at new diagnosis, from a patient treated with antithyroid drugs. Source of these receptors: a female donor with Graves disease. Both conserved end residues are part of each CDR3. Fields, in order: clone size, CDR3 length, J gene, D gene, V gene, CDR3 protein, CDR3 DNA. The D gene is left open where the match is weak. A clone size is listed for some rows: how often the clone was seen (once, few, many), or a class if it is expanded.

many,16,TRBJ2-3,.,TRBV29-1,CSADGVEWSRTDTQYF,TGCAGCGCCGACGGCGTGGAGTGGTCCCGGACAGATACGCAGTATTTT
.,15,TRBJ2-3,TRBD1,TRBV2,CASSEGTGSTDTQYF,TGTGCCAGCAGTGAAGGGACAGGGAGCACAGATACGCAGTATTTT
many,14,TRBJ2-1,.,TRBV12-5,CASGFEGVGNEQFF,TGTGCTAGTGGTTTCGAAGGGGTAGGCAATGAGCAGTTCTTC
.,13,TRBJ1-2,TRBD1,TRBV6-1,CASRKIDRVGYTF,TGTGCCAGCAGGAAAATCGACAGGGTTGGCTACACCTTC
.,16,TRBJ2-4,.,TRBV13,CASSQATAGAKNIQYF,TGTGCCAGCAGCCAGGCGACAGCGGGAGCCAAAAACATTCAGTACTTC
.,15,TRBJ2-7,.,TRBV2,CATARVGDVSYEQYF,TGTGCCACCGCGAGGGTGGGAGACGTATCCTACGAGCAGTACTTC
many,13,TRBJ1-1,TRBD1,TRBV2,CASSETGVTEAFF,TGTGCCAGCAGTGAAACAGGGGTTACTGAAGCTTTCTTT
.,14,TRBJ2-1,TRBD2,TRBV6-4,CASSLAGEGTEQFF,TGTGCCAGCAGCTTAGCGGGAGAAGGGACTGAGCAGTTCTTC
many,13,TRBJ1-5,.,TRBV20-1,CSARDPLGQPQHF,TGCAGTGCTAGAGATCCCCTGGGTCAGCCCCAGCATTTT
few,15,TRBJ2-1,.,TRBV27,CASSFRNLGYNEQFF,TGTGCCAGCAGTTTCAGGAACCTCGGGTACAATGAGCAGTTCTTC
.,15,TRBJ2-5,TRBD2,TRBV24-1,CATSEPGGPPGTQYF,TGTGCCACCAGTGAACCGGGAGGCCCCCCAGGGACCCAGTACTTC
many,15,TRBJ1-2,TRBD1,TRBV15,CATSSALGTVYGYTF,TGTGCCACCAGCAGCGCCCTGGGGACAGTCTATGGCTACACCTTC
many,15,TRBJ2-2,.,TRBV28,CASSLGGGRTGELFF,TGTGCCAGCAGTCTAGGAGGGGGGAGGACCGGGGAGCTGTTTTTT
few,13,TRBJ2-7,TRBD1,TRBV10-2,CASTGGVNQEQYF,TGCGCCAGTACAGGGGGCGTTAATCAGGAGCAGTACTTC
many,12,TRBJ2-7,.,TRBV7-8,CASSLDRGEQYF,TGTGCCAGCAGCTTAGACCGAGGCGAGCAGTACTTC
.,15,TRBJ2-5,.,TRBV9,CASSQDAGGEETQYF,TGCGCCAGCAGCCAAGATGCCGGAGGGGAGGAGACCCAGTACTTC
many,17,TRBJ1-5,.,TRBV6-1,CASGPTLGTPGNQPQHF,TGTGCCAGCGGGCCTACTCTAGGGACGCCGGGCAATCAGCCCCAGCATTTT
few,14,TRBJ1-2,.,TRBV19,CASSTTGTVYGYTF,TGTGCCAGTAGTACTACCGGGACGGTCTATGGCTATACCTTC
many,19,TRBJ1-6,TRBD1,TRBV28,CASSPFSGTGGLYNSPLHF,TGTGCCAGCAGTCCGTTCTCCGGGACAGGGGGCCTGTATAATTCACCCCTCCACTTT
many,15,TRBJ2-7,TRBD1,TRBV2,CASSIGQGSSYEQYF,TGTGCCAGCAGCATCGGACAGGGGTCCTCCTACGAGCAGTACTTC
many,16,TRBJ2-5,.,TRBV2,CASSEAGVGISETQYF,TGTGCCAGCAGTGAAGCGGGGGTTGGGATTTCGGAGACCCAGTACTTC
.,15,TRBJ2-1,.,TRBV12-3/TRBV12-4,CASSLEGGGTFEQFF,TGTGCCAGCAGTTTGGAGGGGGGGGGGACGTTTGAGCAGTTCTTC
few,15,TRBJ2-7,TRBD2,TRBV4-1,CASSRWTSGSYEQYF,TGCGCCAGCAGCCGCTGGACTAGCGGCTCCTACGAGCAGTACTTC
.,15,TRBJ2-7,.,TRBV29-1,CSVEEGGAPLSEQYF,TGCAGCGTTGAAGAAGGCGGGGCCCCCCTCTCGGAGCAGTACTTC
many,14,TRBJ2-7,.,TRBV20-1,CSARDTGGKYEQYF,TGCAGTGCTAGAGATACAGGAGGGAAGTACGAGCAGTACTTC
many,14,TRBJ2-1,.,TRBV7-8,CASSLDRSYNEQFF,TGTGCCAGCAGCTTAGACAGATCCTACAATGAGCAGTTCTTC
many,12,TRBJ2-2,.,TRBV6-2/TRBV6-3,CASRGYGGELFF,TGTGCCAGCAGGGGGTATGGCGGGGAGCTGTTTTTT
few,14,TRBJ2-3,TRBD2,TRBV6-2/TRBV6-3,CASSASGSSDTQYF,TGTGCCAGCAGCGCTAGCGGGAGCTCAGATACGCAGTATTTT
many,11,TRBJ2-7,.,TRBV7-9,CASSGPDEQYF,TGTGCCAGCAGCGGACCGGACGAGCAGTACTTC
many,11,TRBJ1-1,.,TRBV12-3/TRBV12-4,CASKGWTEAFF,TGTGCCAGCAAAGGGTGGACTGAAGCTTTCTTT
many,13,TRBJ1-6,.,TRBV7-9,CASRVGGNSPLHF,TGTGCCAGCAGGGTAGGGGGGAATTCACCCCTCCACTTT
many,12,TRBJ2-3,.,TRBV20-1,CSASGGTDTQYF,TGCAGTGCTAGCGGAGGCACAGATACGCAGTATTTT
.,17,TRBJ2-6,.,TRBV9,CASSATGTPSGANVLTF,TGTGCCAGCAGCGCTACCGGGACTCCCTCTGGGGCCAACGTCCTGACTTTC
many,16,TRBJ2-3,TRBD2,TRBV5-1,CASGGELAGVRDTQYF,TGCGCCAGCGGTGGGGAGCTAGCGGGAGTAAGAGATACGCAGTATTTT
many,15,TRBJ1-2,.,TRBV27,CASSLLGGLDYGYTF,TGTGCCAGCAGTTTGCTTGGGGGTTTGGACTATGGCTACACCTTC
.,15,TRBJ2-3,.,TRBV29-1,CSVTGSQGYTDTQYF,TGCAGCGTCACCGGATCACAAGGATACACAGATACGCAGTATTTT
many,13,TRBJ1-2,.,TRBV10-3,CAISEVQLHGYTF,TGTGCCATCAGTGAGGTTCAGCTCCATGGCTACACCTTC
many,14,TRBJ1-5,TRBD1,TRBV28,CASSPDRNNQPQHF,TGTGCCAGCAGTCCGGACAGGAACAATCAGCCCCAGCATTTT
many,15,TRBJ2-2,TRBD2,TRBV19,CASSRSGGNTGELFF,TGTGCCAGTAGCCGTAGCGGGGGGAACACCGGGGAGCTGTTTTTT
.,15,TRBJ2-3,TRBD1,TRBV28,CASSPQGEGTDTQYF,TGTGCCAGCAGCCCCCAGGGGGAAGGCACAGATACGCAGTATTTT
many,18,TRBJ2-7,TRBD2,TRBV10-3,CAISESKQRGALSYEQYF,TGTGCCATCAGTGAGTCGAAACAGCGGGGGGCCCTCTCCTACGAGCAGTACTTC
many,11,TRBJ2-5,.,TRBV2,CASLDLGTQYF,TGTGCCAGTTTGGATCTGGGGACCCAGTACTTC
many,14,TRBJ1-1,.,TRBV10-1,CASSVGNSNTEAFF,TGCGCCAGCAGTGTAGGCAACTCTAACACTGAAGCTTTCTTT
few,15,TRBJ2-3,.,TRBV6-5,CASSYTAGPPDTQYF,TGTGCCAGCAGTTACACAGCCGGGCCTCCGGATACGCAGTATTTT
many,13,TRBJ2-7,.,TRBV27,CASSLGESYEQYF,TGTGCCAGCAGTTTAGGGGAGTCATACGAGCAGTACTTC
few,18,TRBJ1-4,TRBD1,TRBV4-2,CASSQRGNTGATNEKLFF,TGTGCCAGCAGCCAGAGGGGGAATACAGGGGCAACTAATGAAAAACTGTTTTTT
many,14,TRBJ2-7,.,TRBV4-1,CASSQGGTSYEQYF,TGCGCCAGCAGCCAAGGAGGCACATCCTACGAGCAGTACTTC
few,15,TRBJ2-3,TRBD2,TRBV10-1,CASSEAAGGADTQYF,TGCGCCAGCAGTGAAGCTGCGGGAGGGGCAGATACGCAGTATTTT